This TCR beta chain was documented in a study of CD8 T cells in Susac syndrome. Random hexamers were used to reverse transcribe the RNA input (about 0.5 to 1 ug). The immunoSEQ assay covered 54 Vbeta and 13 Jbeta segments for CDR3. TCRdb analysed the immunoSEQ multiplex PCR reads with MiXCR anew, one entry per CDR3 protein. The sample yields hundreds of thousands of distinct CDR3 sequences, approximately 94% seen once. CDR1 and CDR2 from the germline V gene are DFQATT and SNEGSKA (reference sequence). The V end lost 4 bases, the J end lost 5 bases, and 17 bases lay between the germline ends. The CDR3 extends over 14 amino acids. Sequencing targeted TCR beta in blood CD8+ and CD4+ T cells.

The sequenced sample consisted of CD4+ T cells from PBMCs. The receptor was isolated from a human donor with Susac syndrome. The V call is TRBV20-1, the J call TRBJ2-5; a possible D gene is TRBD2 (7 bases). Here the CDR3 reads CSAIAGGLGETQYF. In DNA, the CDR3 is TGCAGTGCTATTGCCGGGGGGCTCGGGGAGACCCAGTACTTC.